The following is a T cell receptor beta chain sequence with its context. This sample was included in a study of siplizumab effects on memory and regulatory T cells. Method: immunoSEQ multiplex PCR; TCRdb's copy keeps in-frame clones and lacks some. The repertoire has around 110,000 clones, roughly 94% of them found once; the top ten carry roughly 1.5%. Deletions cut 5 bases from V and 5 bases from J, with 12 bases between. CDR1 SGHVS and CDR2 FQNEAQ come from the germline V gene. The CDR3 totals 13 residues. The chain joins TRBV7-8 to TRBJ1-2; D is unclear. This TCR derives from a human donor in good health. The sequenced sample was non-Treg CD4+ T cells sorted from blood. The CDR3 protein is CASSPEGRYGYTF. CDR3 in DNA: TGTGCCAGCAGCCCCGAGGGTCGTTATGGCTACACCTTC.